This TCR beta chain derives from a study of T-cell memory formation after mild COVID-19. Whole-study context: TCR clusters showed largely donor specificity. Study outcomes and limitations: Clones contracting over day 15 to 85 were CD4/CD8 balanced, with later expanders leaning CD4+. In second-wave clones peaking day 37, SARS-CoV-2 specificity remained unconfirmed.

This clonotype has a handful of counts. Its specificity is not known. Germline-derived CDR1 and CDR2 are SGHRS and YFSETQ. The V and J ends lost 4 bases and 8 bases respectively, with 16 bases between them. The CDR3 is made up of 14 amino acids. TCRdb re-called the 5' RACE reads with MiXCR, one entry per CDR3 protein. The sample comprises roughly 240,000 distinct CDR3 sequences, 15% to 20% of which are singletons, and around a fifth rests with the top ten. J is TRBJ2-1 and V is TRBV5-1; D may correspond to TRBD1 or TRBD2 (5 bases each). Sequencing was done on a sample of PBMCs or a T cell subset sorted from them (not recorded which). This TCR derives from a man between 18 and 35 years old who had mild COVID-19 (a few samples of this study predate the infection). Cell type and time point are not known. The CDR3, as DNA: TGCGCCAGCAGCCGCAGGCAGGGTAGCGATGAGCAGTTCTTC. The encoded protein is CASSRRQGSDEQFF.